The T cell receptor beta chain described here comes from a study of cytomegalovirus exposure and HLA in healthy donors. Study-wide findings and caveats: Excluded: some indistinguishable V segments such as TRBV6-2 and TRBV6-3. V- and J-gene trimming of TCR beta was linked (in a later analysis) to a missense DCLRE1C variant.

V trimming: 2 bases; J trimming: 6 bases; junction bases outside the gene matches: 9. Germline V CDR1 and CDR2: KGHSH, LQKENI. This CDR3 is 15 amino acids long. Remarks on this clone: What it binds is not known.

Primers for the PCR totalled 60 Vbeta and 13 Jbeta. Data came from immunoSEQ multiplex PCR; TCRdb stores just in-frame clones and leaves some out. The sample yields more than 100,000 clones, of which the top ten take up 3% to 4.5%. The sample was PBMCs. The chain uses TRBV18 and TRBJ1-2, with TRBD1 matching 7 bases. The TCR was taken from a man between 18 and 35 years old in good health and CMV-seronegative. CDR3 amino acids: CASSPNRDSSDGYTF. CDR3 DNA sequence: TGTGCCAGCTCACCAAACCGGGACAGTTCAGATGGCTACACCTTC.